The 6 T cell receptor beta chains reported below all come from one sample, sequenced in a study of T cells in Graves' hyperthyroidism and ophthalmopathy (dated by TCRdb to the late 2010s). Library preparation used multiplex PCR. Sequencing used an Illumina HiSeq 2000. The TCR beta CDR3 regions were amplified from the RNA transcripts. The TCR CDR3 was subjected to a first round of RT-PCR using the HTBI primer set and the Qiagen OneStep RT-PCR kit. Clones were called with MiXCR by TCRdb after fastp trimmed the public reads at Q25, and only in-frame beta chains were retained. Records with the same CDR3 protein are collapsed into one entry carrying the most frequent genes and DNA. The sample table lists 340,000 or so distinct CDR3 sequences, about 21% of them with a count of one. Around half of the sample rests with the top ten. Sequenced: blood. The receptors here all came from a woman in her 50s with Graves' hyperthyroidism.

This clonotype was counted only a few times. This chain links TRBV2 with TRBJ2-3; no clear D gene. The CDR3 length is 17 residues. V lost 0 bases and J lost 10, with 23 bases in between. CDR1 is SNHLY and CDR2 is FYNNEI in the germline V gene. The CDR3 nucleotides are TGTGCCAGCAGTGAAGCCCTCTCAGTAGCCCTGCCATACGCGCAGTATTTT. Translating gives CASSEALSVALPYAQYF.

The V gene is TRBV2, the J gene TRBJ2-7, with 10 nucleotides matching TRBD2. With 3 bases clipped from V and 2 bases from J, the junction kept 7 bases outside the gene matches. Germline values: CDR1 SNHLY, CDR2 FYNNEI. CDR3 size: 16 residues. The DNA for the CDR3 is TGTGCCAGCAGTGATAGTCTAGCGGGGGCCACCTACGAGCAGTACTTC. This gives the protein CASSDSLAGATYEQYF.

This clonotype has a single count. This rearrangement joins TRBV11-2 to TRBJ1-2; TRBD1 might be the D (5 bases). The length of the CDR3 is 15 residues. V lost 5 bases and J lost 2, with 15 bases in between. Germline lookup yields CDR1 SGHAT and CDR2 FQNNGV. The CDR3 spells CASSPLPRGNYGYTF. The CDR3 coding sequence is TGTGCCAGCAGCCCCCTACCCCGGGGGAACTATGGCTACACCTTC.

This clonotype was recorded many times. The rearrangement links TRBV7-3 to TRBJ1-1, with TRBD1 identical over 9 bases. The CDR3 sequence is 14 residues long. The germline gives CDR1 SGHTA, CDR2 FQGTGA. With V trimmed by 2 bases and J by 5 bases, 3 bases remained unmatched. This CDR3 reads CASSLDRGKTEAFF. The CDR3 coding sequence is TGTGCCAGCAGCTTAGACAGGGGGAAAACTGAAGCTTTCTTT. The full variable domain, completed using reference TRBV7-3 and TRBJ1-1, is GAGVSQTPSNKVTEKGKYVELRCDPISGHTALYWYRQSLGQGPEFLIYFQGTGAADDSGLPNDRFFAVRPEGSVSTLKIQRTERGDSAVYLCASSLDRGKTEAFFGQGTRLTVV.

The chain carries TRBV19 and TRBJ2-6; D is uncertain. Germline V gene data show CDR1 as LNHDA and CDR2 as SQIVND (reference sequence). The CDR3 is made up of 15 amino acids. V was shortened by 7 bases and J by 0 bases, with 10 bases between the two germline ends. CDR3 bases: TGTGCCAGTACGGGTGGTAGCTCTGGGGCCAACGTCCTGACTTTC. Translation: CASTGGSSGANVLTF.

This clonotype was seen at least ten times. V is TRBV20-1 and J is TRBJ2-2, with a possible D match to TRBD1 (6 bases). The germline V gene encodes CDR1 DFQATT and CDR2 SNEGSKA (reference sequence). This CDR3 comprises 14 residues. V lost 4 bases to trimming and J lost 2 bases, with 11 bases between them. DNA for the CDR3: TGCAGTGCTATTACACAGGGTAACACCGGGGAGCTGTTTTTT. This gives the protein CSAITQGNTGELFF.